The 21 T cell receptor beta chains below all came from one sample that was sequenced in a study of T cell responses to AZD1222 COVID-19 vaccine. Here immunoSEQ multiplex PCR was the method, and the copy in TCRdb shows in-frame clones only, minus some. This table holds tens of thousands of clones, nearly 85% found once. The sequencing used peripheral blood, collected on day 0 of AZD1222 vaccination. The source of these receptors is an adult in good health.

This clone was recorded a few times. This chain uses TRBV4-2 with TRBJ2-1, with D possibly being TRBD2 (6 bases). The CDR3 spans 15 residues. The V gene lost 3 bases and the J gene lost 7 bases, with 16 bases spanning the gap. Germline V gives CDR1 LGHNA, CDR2 YNFKEQ. The CDR3 loop is CASSQETSVLNEQFF. CDR3 in DNA: TGTGCCAGCAGCCAGGAGACTAGTGTATTAAATGAGCAGTTCTTC.

The CDR3 loop reads CASSQGRRGSSYEQYF. For the CDR3, the DNA is TGTGCCAGCAGCCAGGGTCGGCGGGGAAGCTCCTACGAGCAGTACTTC. The chain employs TRBV14 and TRBJ2-7; weak D call: TRBD2 (6 bases). Deletions cut 3 bases from V and 0 bases from J, with 15 bases between. The CDR3 loop spans 16 amino acids. The germline V gene encodes CDR1 SGHDN and CDR2 FVKESK.

J is TRBJ1-5 and V is TRBV6-2 or TRBV6-3; TRBD1 is a possible D gene (5 bases). Trimming removed 3 bases from V and 5 bases from J, with 14 bases in between. CDR1 MNHEY and CDR2 SVGEGT come from the germline V gene. The CDR3 is 15 amino acids. CDR3: CASSYIGRADQPQHF. The CDR3 region has the DNA TGTGCCAGCAGTTATATTGGCAGGGCCGATCAGCCCCAGCATTTT.

The rearrangement uses TRBV11-2 and TRBJ1-2; 7 bases match TRBD1. Per germline, CDR1 SGHAT and CDR2 FQNNGV. This CDR3 region has 14 residues. The V and J ends lost 2 bases and 7 bases, in that order; junction bases with no gene match: 7. The CDR3 nucleotides read TGTGCCAGCAGCTTAATTGGGACAGCCGGTGGCTACACCTTC. Its protein product is CASSLIGTAGGYTF.

The V call is TRBV15, the J call TRBJ1-2; no definite D call. The germline V and J ends were trimmed by 1 base and 6 bases, with 9 bases remaining between them. From germline, CDR1 is LNHNV and CDR2 YYDKDF (reference sequence). This CDR3 has 13 amino acids. In DNA form, the CDR3 reads TGTGCCACCAGCAGAGGGCGGGGAGATGGCTACACCTTC. Translating gives CATSRGRGDGYTF. Based on the CDR3 plus reference TRBV15 and TRBJ1-2, the full variable domain is DAMVIQNPRYQVTQFGKPVTLSCSQTLNHNVMYWYQQKSSQAPKLLFHYYDKDFNNEADTPDNFQSRRPNTSFCFLDIRSPGLGDTAMYLCATSRGRGDGYTFGSGTRLTVV.

This clone is categorized as medium-sized. The V and J genes are TRBV28 and TRBJ1-6; D unresolved. Germline assignment: CDR1 MDHEN and CDR2 SYDVKM. The ends were cut back, 2 bases at V and 7 bases at J, with 12 bases in the middle. The length of the CDR3 is 15 residues. For the CDR3, the DNA is TGTGCCAGCAGTTTAACCGGCCCAGAGAATTCACCCCTCCACTTT. The encoded protein is CASSLTGPENSPLHF. The full variable domain, in which reference TRBV28 and TRBJ1-6 provide the parts outside the CDR3, is DVKVTQSSRYLVKRTGEKVFLECVQDMDHENMFWYRQDPGLGLRLIYFSYDVKMKEKGDIPEGYSVSREKKERFSLILESASTNQTSMYLCASSLTGPENSPLHFGNGTRLTVT.

This clone was recorded once. The chain recombines TRBV7-2 with TRBJ2-1; D possibly corresponds to TRBD2 (6 bases). The V end was cut by 7 bases, the J end by 10 bases, with 20 bases between. This CDR3 has 14 amino acids. From germline, CDR1 is SGHTA and CDR2 FQGNSA. The CDR3 region is CASTPPAREREQFF. In DNA form, the CDR3 reads TGTGCCAGCACCCCCCCCGCACGGGAGCGGGAGCAGTTCTTC.

The chain links TRBV5-4 to TRBJ1-2; perhaps TRBD1 as D (5 bases). The V gene lost 0 bases and the J gene lost 8 bases, with 14 bases spanning the gap. The CDR3 sequence is 14 residues long. Germline V gives CDR1 SGHNT, CDR2 YYREEE (reference sequence). DNA for the CDR3: TGTGCCAGCAGCTTGGATCGAACAGGAAAGGGCTACACCTTC. This encodes CASSLDRTGKGYTF.

Concerning this clone: A much larger clone is a single base away; this may be a read error. The chain is built from TRBV10-1 and TRBJ1-4, with 7 bases that match TRBD1. The CDR3 has 14 amino acids. Germline V CDR1 and CDR2: WNHNN, SYGVQD (reference sequence). The CDR3 loop reads CPPSRNRGRWELFF. In nucleotides, the CDR3 is TGCCCACCCAGTCGGAACAGGGGAAGGTGGGAACTGTTTTTT.

The V gene is TRBV4-3, the J gene TRBJ1-4; D not resolved. Per the germline V gene, CDR1 is LGHNA and CDR2 is YSLEER. CDR3 length: 15 residues. The V and J ends lost 0 bases and 5 bases respectively, with 10 bases between them. This chain's CDR3 is CASSQDRWANEKLFF. The CDR3 DNA follows: TGCGCCAGCAGCCAAGATAGGTGGGCAAATGAAAAACTGTTTTTT.

This clone has just a few counts. The chain recombines TRBV11-2 with TRBJ2-5; 8 bases match TRBD1. This CDR3 comprises 15 residues. Looked up from germline, CDR1 is SGHAT and CDR2 is FQNNGV. Trimming cost V 0 bases and J 5 bases; bases outside gene matches: 5. This CDR3 reads CASSLDGQGAETQYF. The CDR3 DNA reads TGTGCCAGCAGCTTAGACGGACAGGGTGCGGAGACCCAGTACTTC.

J is TRBJ2-7 and V is TRBV27; 12 bases are shared with TRBD1. Germline-derived CDR1 and CDR2 are MNHEY and SMNVEV (reference sequence). Germline trimming cut 5 bases from V and 6 bases from J; bases unmatched to any gene: 11. The CDR3 contains 16 residues. The CDR3 is CASSILGQGALSEQYF. The CDR3 DNA is TGTGCCAGCAGTATCCTGGGACAGGGGGCGCTTTCCGAGCAGTACTTC.

The chain has TRBV6-6 and TRBJ2-3; tentatively, D is TRBD2 (6 bases). Looked up from germline, CDR1 is MNHNY and CDR2 is SVGAGI (reference sequence). The CDR3 covers 15 residues. Deletions cut 6 bases from V and 2 bases from J, with 15 bases between. The CDR3 DNA reads as TGTGCCAGCAGGACTAGGCGGGGCCCCACAGATACGCAGTATTTT. It codes for CASRTRRGPTDTQYF.

The rearrangement links TRBV7-2 to TRBJ2-4; 7 bases are shared with TRBD1. The trim removed 2 bases at V and 0 bases at J, leaving 7 bases unmatched. CDR3 length equals 17 residues. Germline V gene data show CDR1 as SGHTA and CDR2 as FQGNSA. For the CDR3, the DNA is TGTGCCAGCAGCTTATTAGGGACAGCGGTAGCCAAAAACATTCAGTACTTC. It yields the protein CASSLLGTAVAKNIQYF.

The chain links TRBV2 to TRBJ1-4; 11 bases fit TRBD1. Trimming cost V 4 bases and J 5 bases; bases outside gene matches: 9. Germline V CDR1 and CDR2: SNHLY, FYNNEI. This CDR3 is built from 17 residues. The CDR3 DNA sequence: TGTGCCAGCAGTGGAAGGACAGGGGGCGGAGGAAATGAAAAACTGTTTTTT. It translates to CASSGRTGGGGNEKLFF.

V and J are TRBV9 and TRBJ1-4; tentative D call: TRBD1 (5 bases). The germline gives CDR1 SGDLS, CDR2 YYNGEE. The V and J ends lost 4 bases and 8 bases respectively, with 15 bases between them. The CDR3 consists of 14 residues. The CDR3 DNA sequence: TGTGCCAGCAGCCCCCAGGGAGGTCAGGAAAAACTGTTTTTT. Translation gives CASSPQGGQEKLFF.

This chain links TRBV6-5 with TRBJ2-7, with D hard to call. The V gene's germline CDR1 is MNHEY and CDR2 SVGAGI. The CDR3 is made up of 13 amino acids. The germline V and J ends were trimmed by 8 bases and 1 base, with 12 bases remaining between them. The CDR3, as DNA: TGTGCCAGCGGGCCCCTGTCTTCCTACGAGCAGTACTTC. Translating it yields CASGPLSSYEQYF.

This sequence joins TRBV29-1 and TRBJ1-1, with 9 bases matching TRBD1. The CDR3 extends over 13 amino acids. J was trimmed by 4 bases and V by 6 bases; bases with no gene match: 6. Per the germline V gene, CDR1 is SQVTM and CDR2 is ANQGSEA. The CDR3 nucleotides are TGCAGCGTCCGGGACAGGGTTGGCACTGAAGCTTTCTTT. Translation gives CSVRDRVGTEAFF. The whole variable domain, filled in from reference TRBV29-1 and TRBJ1-1, reads SAVISQKPSRDICQRGTSLTIQCQVDSQVTMMFWYRQQPGQSLTLIATANQGSEATYESGFVIDKFPISRPNLTFSTLTVSNMSPEDSSIYLCSVRDRVGTEAFFGQGTRLTVV.

This clone came up a few times. The rearrangement links TRBV19 to TRBJ1-5, with D possibly matching TRBD1 (6 bases). CDR1 is LNHDA and CDR2 is SQIVND in the germline V gene (reference sequence). Trimming shortened V by 7 bases and J by 4 bases, and 14 bases separated the two germline ends. CDR3 size: 14 residues. Written as DNA, the CDR3 is TGTGCCAGTACACTCTTACAGGGAAATCAGCCCCAGCATTTT. This encodes CASTLLQGNQPQHF.

V and J are TRBV3-1 (or the pseudogene TRBV3-2) and TRBJ2-5, with 7 bases fitting TRBD2. Germline V CDR1 and CDR2: LGHDT, YNNKEL (reference sequence). This CDR3 is 22 amino acids long. The J segment lost 6 bases and the V segment lost 0 bases, leaving 28 bases of the junction unmatched. The CDR3 spells CASSQEGAGIVNRGGSWQTQYF. The DNA of the CDR3 is TGTGCCAGCAGCCAAGAAGGGGCAGGAATCGTGAACCGGGGCGGGAGCTGGCAGACCCAGTACTTC.

This chain links TRBV6-2 or TRBV6-3 with TRBJ2-3, with D perhaps assigned TRBD1 or TRBD2 (5 bases each). Looked up from germline, CDR1 is MNHEY and CDR2 is SVGEGT. The V end lost 0 bases, the J end lost 1 base, and 14 bases lay between the germline ends. CDR3 length: 17 amino acids. CDR3 bases: TGTGCCAGCAGTTACTCCCTGCCCGGGGCCGGCACAGATACGCAGTATTTT. It encodes CASSYSLPGAGTDTQYF.